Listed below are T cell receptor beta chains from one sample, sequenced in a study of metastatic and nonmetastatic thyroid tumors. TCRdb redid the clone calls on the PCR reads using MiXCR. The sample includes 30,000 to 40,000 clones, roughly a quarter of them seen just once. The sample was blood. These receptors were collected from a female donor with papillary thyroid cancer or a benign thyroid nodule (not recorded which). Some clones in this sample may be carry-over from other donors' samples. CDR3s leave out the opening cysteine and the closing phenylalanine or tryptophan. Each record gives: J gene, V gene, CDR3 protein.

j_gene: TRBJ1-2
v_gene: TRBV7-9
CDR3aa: ASSLVAVLSGYT

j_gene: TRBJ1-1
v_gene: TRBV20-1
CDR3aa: SAARRGSATEAF

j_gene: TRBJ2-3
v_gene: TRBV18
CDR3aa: ASSPDRQGTDTQY

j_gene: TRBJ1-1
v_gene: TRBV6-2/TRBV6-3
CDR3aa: ASSSLVGVTEAF

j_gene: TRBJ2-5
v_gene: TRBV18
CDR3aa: ASSPAGLELRETQY

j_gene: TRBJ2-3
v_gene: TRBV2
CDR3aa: ASSESGDTQY

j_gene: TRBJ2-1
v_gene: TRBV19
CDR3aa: ASSLGTPNEQF

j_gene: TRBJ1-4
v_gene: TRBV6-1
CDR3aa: ATGRGGRREKLF

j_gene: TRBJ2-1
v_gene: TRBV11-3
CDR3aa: ASSSRPSGNEQF

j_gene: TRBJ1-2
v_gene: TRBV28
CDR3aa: ASSLQGASVYT

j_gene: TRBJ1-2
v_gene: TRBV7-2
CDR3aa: ASSNTGGENYGYT

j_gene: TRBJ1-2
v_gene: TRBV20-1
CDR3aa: SARDPTYGYT

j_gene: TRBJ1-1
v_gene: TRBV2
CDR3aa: ARISGTGTEAF

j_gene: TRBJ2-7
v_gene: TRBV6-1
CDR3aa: ASRGTGNYEQY

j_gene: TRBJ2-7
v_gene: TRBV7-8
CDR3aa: ASSLNRDGTYEQY

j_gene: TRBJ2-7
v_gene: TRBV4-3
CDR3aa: ASSQEGSNGHYEQY

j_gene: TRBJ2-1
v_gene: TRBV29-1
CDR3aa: SVSYYEQF

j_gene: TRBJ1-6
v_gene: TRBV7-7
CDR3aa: ASSMPVLDNSPLH

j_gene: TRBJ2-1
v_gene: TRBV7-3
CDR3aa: ASSPDGTSLNEQF

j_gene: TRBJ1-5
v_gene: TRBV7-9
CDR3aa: ASSSEAQPQH

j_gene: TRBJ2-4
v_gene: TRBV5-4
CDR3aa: ASSGDPTGSKNIQY

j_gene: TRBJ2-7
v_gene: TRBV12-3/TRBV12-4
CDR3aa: ASSLESYEQY

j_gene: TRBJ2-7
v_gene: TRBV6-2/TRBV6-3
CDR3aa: ASSSQSYEQY

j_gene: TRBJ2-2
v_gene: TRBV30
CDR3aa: AWSVTDRAVRAGELF

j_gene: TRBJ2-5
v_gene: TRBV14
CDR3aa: ASSQENRGPRGTQY

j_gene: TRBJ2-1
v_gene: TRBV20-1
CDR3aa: SANLLAGASPEQF

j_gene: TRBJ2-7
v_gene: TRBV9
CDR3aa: ASSDPAWKSEQY